This TCR beta chain was observed in a study of shared clonotypes between healthy human individuals. The CD4+ fraction was divided into a CD45RA+ naive subset and a CD45RA-negative memory subset. Profiled with immunoSEQ multiplex PCR; TCRdb holds only in-frame clones, not every one. Of some 2,400,000 clones listed, 95% were seen once; the top ten hold approximately 0.13%. The sample comprised naive CD4+ T cells sorted from blood. The subset is: CD45RA+ positively selected. This TCR was recovered from a man between 18 and 35 years old in good health.

CDR3 residues: CASSEAGTAAYEQYF. The CDR3 bases are TGTGCCAGCAGTGAAGCCGGGACTGCTGCCTACGAGCAGTACTTC. The V gene is TRBV6-1, the J gene TRBJ2-7; maybe TRBD2 (6 bases). Trimming cost V 0 bases and J 2 bases, with 11 bases left between them. CDR1 and CDR2 from the germline V gene are MNHNS and SASEGT. The CDR3 totals 15 residues.